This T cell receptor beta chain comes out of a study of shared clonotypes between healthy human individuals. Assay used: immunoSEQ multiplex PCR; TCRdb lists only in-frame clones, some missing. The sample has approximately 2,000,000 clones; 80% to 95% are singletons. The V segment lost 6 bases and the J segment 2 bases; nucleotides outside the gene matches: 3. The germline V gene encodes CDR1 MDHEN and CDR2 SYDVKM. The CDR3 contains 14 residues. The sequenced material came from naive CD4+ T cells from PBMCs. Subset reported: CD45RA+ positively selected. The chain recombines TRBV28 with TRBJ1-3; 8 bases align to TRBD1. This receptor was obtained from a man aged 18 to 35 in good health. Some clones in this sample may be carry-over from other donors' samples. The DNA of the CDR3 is TGTGCCAGCAGGAACAGGGGGGCTGGAAACACCATATATTTT. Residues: CASRNRGAGNTIYF.